The 25 T cell receptor beta chains reported below all come from one sample, sequenced in a study of cytomegalovirus exposure and HLA in healthy donors. The PCR used 60 Vbeta and 13 Jbeta primers. Assay used: immunoSEQ multiplex PCR; TCRdb lists only in-frame clones, some missing. Of about 170,000 clones listed, roughly 79% were seen once; the top ten hold around 0.89%. The sample consisted of PBMCs. The origin of the receptors is a woman aged 45-65 years in good health and CMV-seropositive.

The chain has TRBV13 and TRBJ2-3; TRBD2 matches 7 bases. V dropped 2 bases and J dropped 0; count of bases not matched to a gene: 2. The CDR3 runs 15 residues. Germline-derived CDR1 and CDR2 are PRHDT and FYEKMQ (reference sequence). In DNA form, the CDR3 reads TGTGCCAGCAGCTTACGGGGGGTAAGCACAGATACGCAGTATTTT. Its protein product is CASSLRGVSTDTQYF.

The rearrangement uses TRBV5-8 and TRBJ2-6, with 7 bases aligning to TRBD1. Trimming took 7 bases from V and 1 from J; bases not matched to a gene: 2. Germline V gene lookup returns CDR1 SGHTS and CDR2 YDEGEE. The CDR3 covers 14 residues. CDR3 bases: TGTGCCAGCTTCAGGGGGTCTGGGGCCAACGTCCTGACTTTC. This sequence encodes CASFRGSGANVLTF.

This chain links TRBV18 with TRBJ2-7; D is unclear. The germline V gene has CDR1 KGHSH and CDR2 LQKENI. The CDR3 has 13 amino acids. Between the trimmed V and J ends, which lost 2 bases and 4 bases, there was a span of 9 bases. In nucleotides, the CDR3 is TGTGCCAGCTCACCAGGAGTTGGTTACGAGCAGTACTTC. This sequence encodes CASSPGVGYEQYF.

The chain combines TRBV18 with TRBJ1-2; D remains ambiguous. Looked up from germline, CDR1 is KGHSH and CDR2 is LQKENI. Between the trimmed V and J ends, which lost 6 bases and 0 bases, there was a span of 14 bases. This CDR3 has 15 residues. The CDR3 DNA follows: TGTGCCAGCTCCCAAAGTACCATAGCTAACTATGGCTACACCTTC. Amino acid sequence: CASSQSTIANYGYTF.

The count of this clone is one. The chain is built from TRBV5-1 and TRBJ1-5, with TRBD1 identical over 9 bases. The CDR3 sequence is 15 residues long. The trim removed 9 bases at V and 6 bases at J, leaving 13 bases unmatched. The germline V gene has CDR1 SGHRS and CDR2 YFSETQ. CDR3 nucleotides: TGCGCCACCATGGGACAGGGTACGCAAAGTCAGCCCCAGCATTTT. Translation: CATMGQGTQSQPQHF.

This sequence joins TRBV6-1 and TRBJ2-1, with a possible D match to TRBD2 (5 bases). Germline CDR1 and CDR2: MNHNS and SASEGT. Trimming shortened V by 8 bases and J by 2 bases, and 16 bases separated the two germline ends. This CDR3 contains 15 residues. CDR3 bases: TGTGCCAGCTTACAAGCGGTTGGGACCTACAATGAGCAGTTCTTC. Translated: CASLQAVGTYNEQFF.

In this sample, this clone turned up once. This chain joins TRBV27 and TRBJ1-2; 8 bases line up with TRBD1. The CDR3 contains 15 residues. With 6 bases clipped from V and 4 bases from J, the junction kept 10 bases outside the gene matches. The germline CDR1 and CDR2 sequences are MNHEY and SMNVEV (reference sequence). CDR3 sequence reads: CASRPLGQGSYGYTF. The CDR3 nucleotides are TGTGCCAGCAGACCCCTAGGACAGGGCTCCTATGGCTACACCTTC.

This clone was counted only a few times. The J gene is TRBJ2-1, the V gene TRBV2, with D maybe TRBD2 (6 bases). The germline V and J ends were trimmed by 1 base and 8 bases, with 12 bases remaining between them. The length of the CDR3 is 14 residues. The germline V gene has CDR1 SNHLY and CDR2 FYNNEI. Written as DNA, the CDR3 is TGTGCCAGCAGTGAAGTCGGAGGAGGGGATGAGCAGTTCTTC. Encoded protein: CASSEVGGGDEQFF.

This chain connects TRBV18 to TRBJ2-2; 8 bases are a match to TRBD2. Germline values: CDR1 KGHSH, CDR2 LQKENI. V gave up 3 bases and J gave up 2 bases; unmatched junction bases: 5. The CDR3 has 16 residues. As DNA, the CDR3 is TGTGCCAGCTCACCCGGGTTAGCGGGAAACACCGGGGAGCTGTTTTTT. Translated: CASSPGLAGNTGELFF.

The chain uses TRBV9 and TRBJ2-7, with 10 bases that match TRBD2. The CDR3 is made up of 13 amino acids. Germline values: CDR1 SGDLS, CDR2 YYNGEE. J was trimmed by 4 bases and V by 3 bases; bases with no gene match: 1. CDR3 region: CASSAGLAYEQYF. CDR3 DNA: TGTGCCAGCAGCGCGGGACTAGCGTACGAGCAGTACTTC.

V usage is TRBV19 and J usage is TRBJ1-5; unclear D gene. CDR3 length equals 14 residues. CDR1 is LNHDA, CDR2 SQIVND, per germline (reference sequence). V lost 5 bases to trimming and J lost 3 bases, with 11 bases between them. The CDR3 loop is CASSGQNDNQPQHF. CDR3 bases: TGTGCCAGTAGTGGGCAGAACGACAATCAGCCCCAGCATTTT.

The chain links TRBV19 to TRBJ1-2; 7 bases fit TRBD1. V lost 5 bases, J lost 4 bases, and 7 bases stayed unmatched. CDR3 length equals 14 residues. Germline lookup yields CDR1 LNHDA and CDR2 SQIVND (reference sequence). The CDR3 region has the DNA TGTGCCAGTAGTGAGGGGGCGCGGATCTATGGCTACACCTTC. It yields the protein CASSEGARIYGYTF.

The chain links TRBV19 to TRBJ1-5; 8 positions match TRBD1. Germline V CDR1 and CDR2: LNHDA, SQIVND (reference sequence). The J segment lost 7 bases and the V segment lost 5 bases, leaving 13 bases of the junction unmatched. This CDR3 contains 16 residues. The CDR3 DNA is TGTGCCAGTAGTCTGCACCGTGGACAGGGCAGCCAGCCCCAGCATTTT. Its translation is CASSLHRGQGSQPQHF.

This clone was seen a few times. The rearrangement uses TRBV19 and TRBJ1-1; no clear D. The CDR3 consists of 13 residues. CDR1 is LNHDA and CDR2 is SQIVND in the germline V gene (reference sequence). V lost 3 bases, J lost 0 bases, and 5 bases lay in between. CDR3 sequence (DNA): TGTGCCAGTAGTATTGTCGTGAACACTGAAGCTTTCTTT. This codes for CASSIVVNTEAFF.

This chain connects TRBV13 to TRBJ2-7; 7 nucleotides align to TRBD1. The germline V gene has CDR1 PRHDT and CDR2 FYEKMQ (reference sequence). V was clipped by 3 bases and J by 2 bases; unmatched bases: 7. This CDR3 region has 15 residues. The chain's CDR3 is CASSFTGTATYEQYF. The DNA of the CDR3 is TGTGCCAGCAGCTTTACCGGGACAGCTACCTACGAGCAGTACTTC.

The chain carries TRBV25-1 and TRBJ2-1, with 15 positions matching TRBD2. The CDR3 is 18 residues long. V trimming: 3 bases; J trimming: 6 bases; junction bases outside the gene matches: 9. Germline V CDR1 and CDR2: MGHDK, SYGVNS. The CDR3 protein is CASSDPVRTSGGANEQFF. CDR3 DNA: TGTGCCAGCAGTGACCCGGTGCGGACTAGCGGGGGGGCCAATGAGCAGTTCTTC.

The chain recombines TRBV5-4 with TRBJ2-1; TRBD2 matches 11 bases. V lost 1 base, J lost 5 bases, and 5 bases stayed unmatched. The CDR3 has 16 amino acids. Germline values: CDR1 SGHNT, CDR2 YYREEE (reference sequence). CDR3 amino acids: CASSLPSGLADNEQFF. CDR3 in DNA: TGTGCCAGCAGCTTGCCCTCGGGACTAGCGGACAATGAGCAGTTCTTC.

V gene TRBV5-6 combines with J gene TRBJ1-2; D remains unclear. The CDR3 is made up of 12 amino acids. From germline, CDR1 is SGHDT and CDR2 YYEEEE. V lost 3 bases to trimming and J lost 4 bases, with 7 bases between them. The CDR3 coding sequence is TGTGCCAGCAGCTCCGGTGGCTATGGCTACACCTTC. This gives the protein CASSSGGYGYTF.

The V and J genes are TRBV14 and TRBJ2-7; D remains unclear. V gave up 0 bases and J gave up 2 bases, with 11 bases separating them. The CDR3 runs 15 residues. CDR1 is SGHDN, CDR2 FVKESK, per germline. The chain's CDR3 is CASSQDLKWPYEQYF. The CDR3 nucleotides are TGTGCCAGCAGCCAAGATCTCAAATGGCCCTACGAGCAGTACTTC.

The chain has TRBV19 and TRBJ2-7; 9 nucleotides line up with TRBD1. Germline lookup yields CDR1 LNHDA and CDR2 SQIVND (reference sequence). V shed 3 bases and J 5 bases; nucleotides not matched to a gene: 5. CDR3 size: 14 residues. DNA of the CDR3: TGTGCCAGTAGTATCGGACAGGGGACCAACGAGCAGTACTTC. Protein: CASSIGQGTNEQYF.

The chain has TRBV5-1 and TRBJ1-5, with TRBD1 matching 8 bases. The CDR3 runs to 14 residues. The J segment lost 6 bases and the V segment lost 0 bases, leaving 2 bases of the junction unmatched. CDR1 SGHRS and CDR2 YFSETQ come from the germline V gene. CDR3 DNA sequence: TGCGCCAGCAGCTTGGCCGGGACAGGTCAGCCCCAGCATTTT. It codes for CASSLAGTGQPQHF.

Details on this clone: The junction does not match germline at one end; this may be a read error. This chain links TRBV7-7 with TRBJ2-7, with 9 bases aligning to TRBD1. This CDR3 is built from 13 residues. CDR1 and CDR2 from the germline V gene are SSHAT and FNYEAQ (reference sequence). The CDR3 region is CASSPGTGSEQYF. The CDR3 DNA follows: TGTGCTAGCAGCCCAGGGACAGGGAGCGAGCAGTACTTC. Combining the CDR3 with reference TRBV7-7 and TRBJ2-7 gives the whole variable domain GAGVSQSPRYKVTKRGQDVTLRCDPISSHATLYWYQQALGQGPEFLTYFNYEAQPDKSGLPSDRFSAERPEGSISTLTIQRTEQRDSAMYRCASSPGTGSEQYFGPGTRLTVT.

This clone was observed a single time. This chain links TRBV27 with TRBJ1-1; weak D call: TRBD1 (5 bases). CDR3 length: 13 amino acids. Germline CDR1 reads MNHEY; CDR2 reads SMNVEV (reference sequence). V lost 3 bases and J 6 bases, leaving 11 bases between the germline ends. The CDR3 DNA follows: TGTGCCAGCAGTTTCGACATCAGGGCTGAAGCTTTCTTT. Protein product: CASSFDIRAEAFF.

This clone was counted a single time. The rearrangement uses TRBV6-6 and TRBJ1-5, with D possibly matching TRBD1 (6 bases). CDR1 is MNHNY and CDR2 is SVGAGI in the germline V gene (reference sequence). Trimming shortened V by 6 bases and J by 4 bases, and 13 bases separated the two germline ends. The CDR3 is 14 amino acids. The CDR3 spells CASSLLTGNQPQHF. CDR3 nucleotides: TGTGCCAGCAGCCTCCTCACAGGGAATCAGCCCCAGCATTTT.

As concerns this clone: At one of its ends the junction is not consistent with the germline gene, which may arise from a read error. The V call is TRBV7-8, the J call TRBJ1-2, with 8 positions matching TRBD1. Germline V gene lookup returns CDR1 SGHVS and CDR2 FQNEAQ. This CDR3 has 14 residues. The chain's CDR3 is CASSSTQGVYGCTF. Here the CDR3 DNA reads TGTGCCAGCAGCTCAACACAGGGGGTCTATGGCTGCACCTTC.